This passage covers 23 T cell receptor beta chains from one sample sequenced in a study of vaccination effects on CD4 cells after COVID-19. Method: immunoSEQ multiplex PCR; TCRdb's copy keeps in-frame clones and lacks some. The profile shows approximately 60,000 clones, 78% of them singletons. These receptors' antigens are unknown. Cells that had been cultured for 10 days were the source of isolated CD4+ T cells. All study participants received two doses of BNT162b2 or mRNA-1273 vaccine. The sequenced sample was CD4+ T cells from PBMCs cultured without peptide, obtained after COVID-19 vaccination. The source is a human donor who received a COVID-19 vaccine.

This clone was observed a handful of times. The CDR3 loop reads CASSLGQGVGQPQHF. CDR3 nucleotides: TGTGCCAGCAGCTTGGGGCAGGGCGTGGGTCAGCCCCAGCATTTT. This sequence joins TRBV5-6 and TRBJ1-5, with D possibly being TRBD1 (5 bases). Trimming stripped 0 bases from V and 6 bases from J, with 13 bases between. This CDR3 has 15 residues. Germline CDR1 SGHDT, CDR2 YYEEEE.

This clone was recorded a few times. In DNA form, the CDR3 reads TGTGCCAGCAGCCAAATTGTCAGGGAAGGCTACACCTTC. This codes for CASSQIVREGYTF. The chain has TRBV3-1 (or the pseudogene TRBV3-2) and TRBJ1-2, with TRBD1 as a possible D gene (5 bases). CDR1 is LGHDT and CDR2 is YNNKEL in the germline V gene (reference sequence). V was shortened by 2 bases and J by 8 bases, with 12 bases between the two germline ends. The CDR3 consists of 13 residues.

This chain uses TRBV28 with TRBJ2-7; 8 bases map to TRBD2. This CDR3 region has 14 residues. The junction had 4 bases not matched to a gene; V was cut back by 6 bases and J by 0 bases. The germline V gene has CDR1 MDHEN and CDR2 SYDVKM. CDR3 loop: CASRRAGDSYEQYF. CDR3 bases: TGTGCCAGCAGGAGAGCGGGAGACTCCTACGAGCAGTACTTC.

V and J are TRBV19 and TRBJ1-1; 9 bases agree with TRBD1. The CDR3 length is 16 residues. Germline loops: CDR1 LNHDA, CDR2 SQIVND (reference sequence). V gave up 3 bases and J gave up 1 base; unmatched junction bases: 6. CDR3 in amino acids: CASSIYRGQGNTEAFF. CDR3 nucleotide sequence: TGTGCCAGTAGTATCTACCGGGGACAGGGGAACACTGAAGCTTTCTTT.

This chain uses TRBV6-5 with TRBJ2-2, with unresolved D. V gave up 2 bases and J gave up 1 base, with 11 bases separating them. Looked up from germline, CDR1 is MNHEY and CDR2 is SVGAGI. The CDR3 spans 16 residues. CDR3 residues: CASSYRSTWNTGELFF. The CDR3 nucleotides read TGTGCCAGCAGTTACCGCTCTACCTGGAACACCGGGGAGCTGTTTTTT.

V and J are TRBV2 and TRBJ2-4; D gene ambiguous. CDR3 length: 16 amino acids. Germline V gene sequence: CDR1 SNHLY, CDR2 FYNNEI. With 7 bases removed from V and 2 bases from J, the gap between germline ends came to 18 bases. Here the CDR3 DNA reads TGTGCCAGCACGGGTTTTAGAGACGGAACCAAAAACATTCAGTACTTC. Its protein product is CASTGFRDGTKNIQYF.

There are a few counts of this clone. The V call is TRBV27, the J call TRBJ1-5; D is unresolved. Germline V gene data show CDR1 as MNHEY and CDR2 as SMNVEV (reference sequence). The CDR3 loop spans 13 amino acids. V lost 6 bases, J lost 7 bases, and 13 bases lay in between. The CDR3 DNA is TGTGCCAGCAGACCCCATGGGCGGCAGCCCCAGCATTTT. This encodes CASRPHGRQPQHF.

The chain combines TRBV28 with TRBJ2-5; perhaps TRBD2 as D (6 bases). Trimming shortened V by 4 bases and J by 7 bases, and 19 bases separated the two germline ends. CDR1 is MDHEN, CDR2 SYDVKM, per germline. The length of the CDR3 is 15 residues. CDR3 amino acids: CASSYHRSAGGTQYF. The CDR3 region has the DNA TGTGCCAGCAGTTATCACAGGTCCGCCGGGGGGACCCAGTACTTC.

This clone was detected a few times. The rearrangement joins TRBV5-1 to TRBJ1-2, with TRBD1 matching 9 bases. The CDR3 is 14 residues long. The V gene's germline CDR1 is SGHRS and CDR2 YFSETQ. V lost 4 bases, J lost 2 bases, and 3 bases stayed unmatched. The CDR3 spells CASSRGQGNYGYTF. CDR3 DNA sequence: TGCGCCAGCAGCCGTGGACAGGGGAACTATGGCTACACCTTC.

The V call is TRBV5-1, the J call TRBJ2-2, with a weak D call TRBD2 (7 bases). The V end was cut by 0 bases, the J end by 3 bases, with 15 bases between. In germline, CDR1 is SGHRS, CDR2 YFSETQ. The CDR3 is made up of 17 amino acids. The CDR3 DNA sequence: TGCGCCAGCAGCTTGGCCGGGGGGCGCGGGGACACCGGGGAGCTGTTTTTT. Encoded protein: CASSLAGGRGDTGELFF.

The rearrangement joins TRBV10-3 to TRBJ2-2, with 8 nucleotides matching TRBD2. Germline trimming cut 7 bases from V and 2 bases from J; bases unmatched to any gene: 12. CDR3 length equals 17 residues. Germline lookup yields CDR1 ENHRY and CDR2 SYGVKD. CDR3 region: CAINSPELADNTGELFF. The CDR3 nucleotides read TGTGCCATCAATTCTCCGGAACTAGCGGATAACACCGGGGAGCTGTTTTTT.

The chain combines TRBV5-4 with TRBJ2-1; 11 bases align to TRBD2. This CDR3 region has 17 residues. With 0 bases clipped from V and 3 bases from J, the junction kept 5 bases outside the gene matches. Germline V lookup: CDR1 SGHNT, CDR2 YYREEE (reference sequence). CDR3 loop: CASSLASGGPGYNEQFF. Written as DNA, the CDR3 is TGTGCCAGCAGCTTGGCTAGCGGGGGGCCCGGCTACAATGAGCAGTTCTTC.

The chain is built from TRBV5-4 and TRBJ1-5, with D hard to call. The V gene lost 3 bases and the J gene lost 0 bases, with 10 bases spanning the gap. The CDR3 consists of 15 residues. Germline V gene sequence: CDR1 SGHNT, CDR2 YYREEE (reference sequence). The CDR3 nucleotides are TGTGCCAGCAGCTCGTCCCGAGATAGCAATCAGCCCCAGCATTTT. It yields the protein CASSSSRDSNQPQHF.

There are a few counts of this clone. V and J are TRBV4-2 and TRBJ2-1; possible D gene TRBD2, 6 bases. Germline assignment: CDR1 LGHNA and CDR2 YNFKEQ. The CDR3 totals 15 residues. Trimming removed 6 bases at V and 0 bases at J, with 12 bases between. The CDR3 coding sequence is TGTGCCAGCAGATCGGGAGTGAGCTCCTACAATGAGCAGTTCTTC. This translates into CASRSGVSSYNEQFF.

V is TRBV28 and J is TRBJ1-3, with 8 bases matching TRBD1. Trimming removed 4 bases from V and 4 bases from J; junction bases left unmatched: 0. The CDR3 spans 13 residues. Per the germline V gene, CDR1 is MDHEN and CDR2 is SYDVKM. CDR3 in DNA: TGTGCCAGCAGTTGGGACAGGGGAAACACCATATATTTT. It yields the protein CASSWDRGNTIYF. Drawing the rest from reference TRBV28 and TRBJ1-3, the complete variable domain is DVKVTQSSRYLVKRTGEKVFLECVQDMDHENMFWYRQDPGLGLRLIYFSYDVKMKEKGDIPEGYSVSREKKERFSLILESASTNQTSMYLCASSWDRGNTIYFGEGSWLTVV.

The rearrangement uses TRBV21-1 and TRBJ2-1. TRBV21-1 is designated a pseudogene. This CDR3 is 16 amino acids long. The CDR3 region has the DNA TGTGCCAGCAGCCAAAAGACGAAGGGCCCCCTCAATGAGCAGTTCTTC. Residues: CASSQKTKGPLNEQFF.

The gene calls are TRBV15 and TRBJ2-5; TRBD1 aligns across 7 bases. V lost 1 base, J lost 5 bases, and 10 bases stayed unmatched. The germline CDR1 and CDR2 sequences are LNHNV and YYDKDF (reference sequence). The length of the CDR3 is 16 residues. This CDR3 is CATSRATGAGLETQYF. CDR3 nucleotide sequence: TGTGCCACCAGCAGAGCCACAGGGGCCGGTCTCGAGACCCAGTACTTC.

The chain has TRBV6-4 and TRBJ2-1; TRBD1 matches at 9 bases. This CDR3 is 17 amino acids long. Looked up from germline, CDR1 is MRHNA and CDR2 is SNTAGT. J gave up 3 bases and V 6 bases, and 12 bases lay outside the gene matches. The CDR3 sequence is CASSASGTGSFYNEQFF. DNA for the CDR3: TGTGCCAGCAGCGCGTCCGGGACAGGGAGTTTCTACAATGAGCAGTTCTTC.

This chain joins TRBV27 and TRBJ1-5; 11 bases map to TRBD1. The CDR3 loop spans 15 amino acids. With 5 bases clipped from V and 4 bases from J, the junction kept 4 bases outside the gene matches. Germline V lookup: CDR1 MNHEY, CDR2 SMNVEV (reference sequence). The CDR3 DNA sequence: TGTGCCAGCAGTCCGGGGACAGGGGGGAATCAGCCCCAGCATTTT. It translates to CASSPGTGGNQPQHF.

V usage is TRBV5-5 and J usage is TRBJ2-1; perhaps TRBD1 as D (6 bases). In germline, CDR1 is SGHKS, CDR2 YYEKEE (reference sequence). Between the trimmed V and J ends, which lost 2 bases and 0 bases, there was a span of 12 bases. This CDR3 is built from 16 residues. The CDR3: CASSFTGLGSYNEQFF. The CDR3 nucleotides read TGTGCCAGCAGCTTTACAGGGTTGGGCTCCTACAATGAGCAGTTCTTC.

This clone occurred a few times. The chain has TRBV18 and TRBJ2-5; 8 bases are shared with TRBD2. The CDR3 runs to 14 residues. V dropped 0 bases and J dropped 5; count of bases not matched to a gene: 2. The germline V gene has CDR1 KGHSH and CDR2 LQKENI. CDR3: CASSPPSGAETQYF. The CDR3 region has the DNA TGTGCCAGCTCACCACCTAGCGGGGCGGAGACCCAGTACTTC.

The chain has TRBV19 and TRBJ1-5; D perhaps matches TRBD1 (5 bases). Trimming removed 2 bases at V and 0 bases at J, with 14 bases between. CDR3 length: 17 amino acids. Germline V CDR1 and CDR2: LNHDA, SQIVND (reference sequence). CDR3 nucleotides: TGTGCCAGTAGTATAATTATGGGGGTCTATAGCAATCAGCCCCAGCATTTT. It is translated as CASSIIMGVYSNQPQHF.

The chain combines TRBV28 with TRBJ2-3; a possible D gene is TRBD1 (5 bases). The CDR3 covers 16 residues. Trimming pared 1 base from V and 0 bases from J, leaving 11 bases between. The germline gives CDR1 MDHEN, CDR2 SYDVKM. DNA of the CDR3: TGTGCCAGCAGTTTATCAGGGTTGGGGAGCACAGATACGCAGTATTTT. Protein: CASSLSGLGSTDTQYF.